This TCR beta chain emerged from a study of T-cell memory formation after mild COVID-19. Researchers used 5'RACE with constant-segment primers to make TCR alpha and TCR beta cDNA libraries that carry sample barcodes and UMIs. TCRdb recomputed calls from the 5' RACE reads with MiXCR, one row per CDR3 protein. This sample has some 210,000 distinct CDR3 sequences, with around 17% found just once. The CDR3 is made up of 12 amino acids. CDR1 and CDR2 (germline): SGHVS, FQNEAQ. The V end was cut by 5 bases, the J end by 9 bases, with 11 bases between. This clonotype was seen more than once but under ten times. No antigen is known for it. General study results and limits: The study found balanced CD4/CD8 in clones contracting day 15 to 85 and a CD4+ lean in later expanders. SARS-CoV-2 specificity was not confirmed for second-wave clones peaking on day 37.

The clonotype originates from an adult woman who had mild COVID-19 (a few samples of this study predate the infection). Cell type and time point are not known. The rearrangement joins TRBV7-8 to TRBJ2-1, with D maybe TRBD1 (6 bases). Sample: PBMCs or a T cell subset sorted from them (not recorded which). The DNA for the CDR3 is TGTGCCAGCAGCCCGTGGACAGTTGAGCAGTTCTTC. Translating it yields CASSPWTVEQFF.